Below, 14 T cell receptor beta chains from the same sample are listed, as sequenced in a study of regulatory T cells in long-lasting Graves disease. Time point given: persistent/refractory GD, antithyroid drugs over 5 years with positive TRAb. PBMCs provided the RNA from which the TCR library was made. Investigators prepared the TCR beta libraries by applying iRepertoire HTBI primers and Arm-PCR of CDR3 regions. MiXCR was run by TCRdb on the multiplex PCR reads, yielding one entry per CDR3 protein. This sample has a few hundred thousand distinct CDR3 sequences, with roughly 23% found just once. The specimen comprised peripheral blood mononuclear cells (PBMCs), sampled when the disease was refractory, from a patient treated with antithyroid drugs. These TCRs come from a woman in her 40s with Graves disease.

The V and J genes are TRBV6-5 and TRBJ2-7, with 9 bases aligning to TRBD1. Germline values: CDR1 MNHEY, CDR2 SVGAGI. The length of the CDR3 is 17 residues. Unmatched junction bases numbered 11, after V lost 0 bases and J lost 5 bases. The CDR3 sequence is CASSYSIGTGLSHEQYF. The CDR3, as DNA: TGTGCCAGCAGTTACTCGATAGGGACAGGGCTATCCCACGAGCAGTACTTC.

This clonotype was recorded at least ten times. The chain joins TRBV27 to TRBJ1-2; D not resolved. Germline values: CDR1 MNHEY, CDR2 SMNVEV (reference sequence). This CDR3 has 15 amino acids. V shed 0 bases and J shed 4 bases, with 12 bases lying between them. The CDR3, as DNA: TGTGCCAGCAGTTTATCGGGGAAGGGATTCTATGGCTACACCTTC. The encoded protein is CASSLSGKGFYGYTF.

The V gene is TRBV28, the J gene TRBJ1-1; no definite D call. This CDR3 has 10 amino acids. Trimming shortened V by 6 bases and J by 10 bases, and 9 bases separated the two germline ends. CDR1 and CDR2 (germline): MDHEN, SYDVKM. CDR3: CASSQGVAFF. CDR3 DNA: TGTGCCAGCAGCCAAGGTGTAGCTTTCTTT.

This clonotype has a handful of counts. The final CDR3 position lacks the conserved phenylalanine or tryptophan, pointing to a likely read error. The V gene is TRBV20-1, the J gene TRBJ2-4; TRBD1 matches at 7 bases. With V trimmed by 6 bases and J by 5 bases, 10 bases remained unmatched. The CDR3 spans 14 residues. CDR1 and CDR2 (germline): DFQATT, SNEGSKA (reference sequence). Written as DNA, the CDR3 is TGCAGTGCCATGGACAGGAGGCACCAAAACATTCAGTACCTC. Its translation is CSAMDRRHQNIQYL.

At least ten counts were recorded for this clonotype. The V call is TRBV10-2, the J call TRBJ1-2, with D unclear. Looked up from germline, CDR1 is WSHSY and CDR2 is SAAADI. Trimming shortened V by 2 bases and J by 6 bases, and 13 bases separated the two germline ends. The CDR3 runs 14 residues. The CDR3 sequence: CASSEKGLGDGYTF. CDR3 DNA sequence: TGCGCCAGCAGTGAGAAAGGCTTGGGCGATGGCTACACCTTC.

This clonotype has just a few counts. The chain is built from TRBV19 and TRBJ1-2; D gene unclear. V lost 4 bases to trimming and J lost 4 bases, with 16 bases between them. Germline loops: CDR1 LNHDA, CDR2 SQIVND (reference sequence). The CDR3 runs to 15 residues. The CDR3 sequence is CASSNTEQRAYGYTF. Written as DNA, the CDR3 is TGTGCCAGTAGTAACACAGAGCAGAGAGCCTATGGCTACACCTTC.

The CDR3 is CASSATGGTEAFF. The CDR3 DNA reads as TGTGCCAGTAGTGCGACAGGGGGGACTGAAGCTTTCTTT. V is TRBV19 and J is TRBJ1-1, with TRBD1 matching 9 bases. This CDR3 is built from 13 residues. The V gene's germline CDR1 is LNHDA and CDR2 SQIVND (reference sequence). J was trimmed by 5 bases and V by 5 bases; bases with no gene match: 3.

V and J are TRBV24-1 and TRBJ2-7; 7 positions match TRBD1. From germline, CDR1 is KGHDR and CDR2 SFDVKD. The CDR3 length is 14 residues. With V trimmed by 7 bases and J by 3 bases, 8 bases remained unmatched. The CDR3 region is CATSAGTVGYEQYF. For the CDR3, the DNA is TGTGCCACCAGCGCCGGGACAGTCGGCTACGAGCAGTACTTC.

This clonotype was recorded a few times. The J gene is TRBJ2-2, the V gene TRBV19; 10 nucleotides match TRBD2. The germline gives CDR1 LNHDA, CDR2 SQIVND (reference sequence). The CDR3 runs to 14 residues. After removal of 9 bases from V and 7 bases from J, the junction contained 8 bases not matched to a gene. The CDR3, as DNA: TGTGCCAGGAAAAAGCGGGAGGGGAACGGGGAGCTGTTTTTT. Residues: CARKKREGNGELFF.

As concerns this clonotype: It is likely a read error: a sequence one base away is far more abundant. The J gene is TRBJ2-7, the V gene TRBV28; no clear D. The CDR3 totals 12 residues. Germline V gene lookup returns CDR1 MDHEN and CDR2 SYDVKM. The V end was cut by 2 bases, the J end by 12 bases, with 14 bases between. The CDR3 here is CASSLSRENLYF. CDR3 DNA sequence: TGTGCCAGCAGTTTAAGCAGAGAGAATCTGTACTTC.

This clonotype came up many times. The genes are TRBV12-3 or TRBV12-4 and TRBJ2-5, with 7 bases that match TRBD1. V shed 3 bases, J shed 6 bases, and the junction held 19 bases outside the gene matches. The CDR3 length is 18 residues. The CDR3 DNA sequence: TGTGCCAGCAGTTTCTACCAAGTCGGGACAGACCCAAGGAAGACCCAGTACTTC. This sequence encodes CASSFYQVGTDPRKTQYF.

The V gene is TRBV6-2 or TRBV6-3, the J gene TRBJ2-2; D remains unclear. CDR3 length: 13 amino acids. Trimming removed 7 bases from V and 8 bases from J, with 14 bases in between. Germline V gives CDR1 MNHEY, CDR2 SVGEGT. CDR3 DNA: TGTGCCAGCACCTCCGGAAGTGTTGGGGAGCTGTTTTTT. Translating it yields CASTSGSVGELFF.

This clonotype has ten or more counts. This chain connects TRBV11-2 to TRBJ2-7; D may correspond to TRBD1 or TRBD2 (6 bases each). Trimming cost V 8 bases and J 3 bases, with 11 bases left between them. The CDR3 sequence is 12 residues long. Germline CDR1 reads SGHAT; CDR2 reads FQNNGV. Written as DNA, the CDR3 is TGTGCCAGCCGACAGGAGGGCTACGAGCAGTACTTC. As protein: CASRQEGYEQYF.

This clonotype was seen at least ten times. The CDR3 region is CASSRDSGGETQYF. The CDR3 nucleotides are TGTGCCAGCAGCCGAGACTCGGGCGGGGAGACCCAGTACTTC. The J gene is TRBJ2-5, the V gene TRBV12-3 or TRBV12-4; possibly TRBD2 for D (5 bases). CDR3 length equals 14 residues. V lost 6 bases to trimming and J lost 5 bases, with 16 bases between them.